A single sample is the source of the 13 T cell receptor beta chains below, sequenced in a study of siplizumab effects on memory and regulatory T cells. Assay used: immunoSEQ multiplex PCR; TCRdb lists only in-frame clones, some missing. The sample lists about 87,000 clones; 85% to 90% were seen once. The sequencing sample was made of CD4+ T cells sorted from blood. The origin of the receptors is a human donor in good health.

V usage is TRBV5-1 and J usage is TRBJ2-1; 7 bases are shared with TRBD2. The CDR3 totals 17 residues. Germline CDR1 and CDR2: SGHRS and YFSETQ. Germline trimming cut 7 bases from V and 7 bases from J; bases unmatched to any gene: 20. CDR3 DNA sequence: TGCGCCAGCGGCGGTGGGGAGCGGGGTGGTGCGTTGAATGAGCAGTTCTTC. It specifies CASGGGERGGALNEQFF.

The V and J genes are TRBV5-6 and TRBJ1-1; no reliable D call. Deletions cut 2 bases from V and 5 bases from J, with 10 bases between. The CDR3 loop spans 13 amino acids. Germline-derived CDR1 and CDR2 are SGHDT and YYEEEE. CDR3 nucleotide sequence: TGTGCCAGCAGCTTAGCCGTAAGAACTGAAGCTTTCTTT. Protein product: CASSLAVRTEAFF.

This sequence joins TRBV5-5 and TRBJ2-3; D remains unclear. Germline loops: CDR1 SGHKS, CDR2 YYEKEE (reference sequence). V shed 2 bases and J shed 0 bases, with 7 bases lying between them. The CDR3 spans 14 residues. As DNA, the CDR3 is TGTGCCAGCAGCTTAGTACTGAGCACAGATACGCAGTATTTT. Translated, it gives CASSLVLSTDTQYF. Looking up the rest from reference TRBV5-5 and TRBJ2-3 gives the full variable domain: DAGVTQSPTHLIKTRGQQVTLRCSPISGHKSVSWYQQVLGQGPQFIFQYYEKEERGRGNFPDRFSARQFPNYSSELNVNALLLGDSALYLCASSLVLSTDTQYFGPGTRLTVL.

The CDR3 loop is CASSLDLWQYF. For the CDR3, the DNA is TGTGCCAGCAGCTTAGATCTGTGGCAGTACTTC. The chain has TRBV11-3 and TRBJ2-7; D gene unclear. CDR1 SGHNT and CDR2 YENEEA come from the germline V gene. CDR3 length: 11 amino acids. Deletions cut 0 bases from V and 9 bases from J, with 6 bases between.

The rearrangement joins TRBV11-2 to TRBJ2-2; D is ambiguous. CDR3 length equals 14 residues. V lost 0 bases and J lost 6, with 8 bases in between. Germline CDR1 is SGHAT and CDR2 is FQNNGV. CDR3 amino acids: CASSLDLMAGELFF. Written as DNA, the CDR3 is TGTGCCAGCAGCTTAGATTTAATGGCCGGGGAGCTGTTTTTT. The entire variable domain, with the rest obtained from reference TRBV11-2 and TRBJ2-2, is as follows: EAGVAQSPRYKIIEKRQSVAFWCNPISGHATLYWYQQILGQGPKLLIQFQNNGVVDDSQLPKDRFSAERLKGVDSTLKIQPAKLEDSAVYLCASSLDLMAGELFFGEGSRLTVL.

This clone has more than one count but fewer than ten. The V and J genes are TRBV28 and TRBJ2-1, with 9 bases identical to TRBD1. Per the germline V gene, CDR1 is MDHEN and CDR2 is SYDVKM. The CDR3 has 13 residues. V was pared by 6 bases and J by 6 bases, with 3 bases of the junction left unmatched. The CDR3 here is CASRQGAFNEQFF. CDR3 DNA: TGTGCCAGCAGACAGGGGGCTTTCAATGAGCAGTTCTTC.

V usage is TRBV30 and J usage is TRBJ2-7; 7 bases match TRBD1. The CDR3 is 13 amino acids. Germline CDR1 reads GTSNPN; CDR2 reads SVGIG (reference sequence). Trimming removed 6 bases from V and 1 base from J; junction bases left unmatched: 6. The CDR3 reads CACPRTGSYEQYF. The CDR3 nucleotides read TGTGCCTGTCCTCGGACAGGTTCCTACGAGCAGTACTTC.

A single count supports this clone. The chain couples TRBV7-9 to TRBJ2-2; D gene ambiguous. CDR1 SEHNR and CDR2 FQNEAQ come from the germline V gene (reference sequence). The CDR3 has 12 residues. V was trimmed by 1 base and J by 6 bases, leaving 3 bases between them. CDR3 residues: CASSLVSGELFF. CDR3 bases: TGTGCCAGCAGCTTAGTATCCGGGGAGCTGTTTTTT.

J is TRBJ2-7 and V is TRBV18; the D is unclear. The CDR3 sequence is 11 residues long. Germline CDR1 is KGHSH and CDR2 is LQKENI. V was shortened by 4 bases and J by 5 bases, with 6 bases between the two germline ends. In DNA, the CDR3 is TGTGCCAGCTCACGATCCGACGAGCAGTACTTC. Residues: CASSRSDEQYF.

The rearrangement links TRBV5-1 to TRBJ2-2, with unresolved D. The CDR3 sequence is 14 residues long. Per the germline V gene, CDR1 is SGHRS and CDR2 is YFSETQ. V was cut by 3 bases and J by 0 bases, with 6 bases left in between. Here the CDR3 DNA reads TGCGCCAGCAGCTGGACGGCGAACACCGGGGAGCTGTTTTTT. Its translation: CASSWTANTGELFF.

The gene calls are TRBV6-1 and TRBJ2-7, with 9 bases fitting TRBD1. Unmatched junction bases numbered 3, after V lost 4 bases and J lost 5 bases. Germline lookup yields CDR1 MNHNS and CDR2 SASEGT. The CDR3 spans 13 residues. For the CDR3, the DNA is TGTGCCAGCAGTGGCCGGACAGGGGACGAGCAGTACTTC. This encodes CASSGRTGDEQYF.

The J gene is TRBJ2-1, the V gene TRBV11-3; 11 nucleotides align to TRBD2. The CDR3 is made up of 15 amino acids. Unmatched junction bases numbered 8, after V lost 3 bases and J lost 10 bases. The V gene's germline CDR1 is SGHNT and CDR2 YENEEA. The CDR3 nucleotides are TGTGCCAGCAGCTTTGGGACTAGCGGCCTTCGCGAGCAGTTCTTC. It translates to CASSFGTSGLREQFF.

Comment on this clone: Other nucleotide sequences from this sample produce the same CDR3. J is TRBJ2-2 and V is TRBV5-1; TRBD1 matches at 7 bases. Losses at the gene ends were 4 bases for V and 0 bases for J; bases not matched to a gene: 3. Germline V gene sequence: CDR1 SGHRS, CDR2 YFSETQ. CDR3 length: 15 residues. The DNA of the CDR3 is TGCGCCAGCAGCCAAGGACAGGCGAACACCGGGGAGCTGTTTTTT. Translated: CASSQGQANTGELFF.